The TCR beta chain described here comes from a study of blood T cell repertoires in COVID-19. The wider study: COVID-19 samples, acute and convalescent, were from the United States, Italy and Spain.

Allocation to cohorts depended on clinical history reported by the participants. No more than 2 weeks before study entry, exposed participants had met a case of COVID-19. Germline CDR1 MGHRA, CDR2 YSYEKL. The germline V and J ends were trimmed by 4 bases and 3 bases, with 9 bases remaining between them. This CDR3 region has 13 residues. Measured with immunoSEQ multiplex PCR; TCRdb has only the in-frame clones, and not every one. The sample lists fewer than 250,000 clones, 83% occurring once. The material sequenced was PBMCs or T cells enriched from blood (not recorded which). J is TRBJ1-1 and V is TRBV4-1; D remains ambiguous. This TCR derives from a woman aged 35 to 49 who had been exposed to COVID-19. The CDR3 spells CASSLGDYTEAFF. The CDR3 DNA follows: TGCGCCAGCAGCCTAGGTGACTACACTGAAGCTTTCTTT.